Each of the 25 T cell receptor beta chains below was sequenced from the same sample in a study of early T cells in non-severe SARS-CoV-2 infection. A single record per CDR3 protein comes from TCRdb applying MiXCR to the 5' RACE reads. Of tens of thousands of distinct CDR3 sequences in the sample, roughly 13% were seen once. The sample taken for sequencing was whole blood. These receptors came from an adult who was a healthcare worker with PCR-confirmed SARS-CoV-2 infection or an uninfected control (not recorded which).

Ten or more counts support this clonotype. The chain couples TRBV20-1 to TRBJ2-1; 10 positions agree with TRBD2. Germline CDR1 reads DFQATT; CDR2 reads SNEGSKA (reference sequence). The J segment lost 7 bases and the V segment lost 2 bases, leaving 5 bases of the junction unmatched. CDR3 length: 14 residues. The CDR3 coding sequence is TGCAGTGCTAGAAGGGCTAGCGGGAGAAATGAGCAGTTCTTC. This gives the protein CSARRASGRNEQFF.

This clonotype was picked up many times. This chain uses TRBV29-1 with TRBJ1-2, with TRBD1 matching 8 bases. This CDR3 has 11 amino acids. V gave up 3 bases and J gave up 10 bases; unmatched junction bases: 4. CDR1 and CDR2 from the germline V gene are SQVTM and ANQGSEA. The DNA for the CDR3 is TGCAGCGTTGAGTCGACAGGGGACTACACCTTC. Translated: CSVESTGDYTF.

This chain joins TRBV20-1 and TRBJ1-5, with TRBD1 as a possible D gene (5 bases). V lost 0 bases, J lost 1 base, and 13 bases lay in between. Per the germline V gene, CDR1 is DFQATT and CDR2 is SNEGSKA (reference sequence). The CDR3 is 16 residues long. CDR3 DNA sequence: TGCAGTGCTAGAGACCCGACGGGACGGAGCAATCAGCCCCAGCATTTT. It encodes CSARDPTGRSNQPQHF.

V gene TRBV24-1 combines with J gene TRBJ2-1; 7 bases fit TRBD1. V gave up 9 bases and J gave up 5 bases; unmatched junction bases: 9. Germline V gene lookup returns CDR1 KGHDR and CDR2 SFDVKD. This CDR3 spans 14 amino acids. The CDR3 loop reads CATSETGTDNEQFF. CDR3 coding DNA: TGTGCCACCTCCGAGACAGGGACCGACAATGAGCAGTTCTTC.

The table lists this clonotype with a few counts. This chain uses TRBV18 with TRBJ2-2, with D perhaps TRBD1 or TRBD2 (5 bases each). Looked up from germline, CDR1 is KGHSH and CDR2 is LQKENI. The V end was cut by 6 bases, the J end by 2 bases, with 10 bases between. The CDR3 is 14 residues long. In DNA, the CDR3 is TGTGCCAGCTCCCTCCGGGACAACACCGGGGAGCTGTTTTTT. Translation gives CASSLRDNTGELFF.

This clonotype was seen many times. V usage is TRBV7-9 and J usage is TRBJ2-7; D gene uncertain. Between the trimmed V and J ends, which lost 1 base and 1 base, there was a span of 8 bases. Germline values: CDR1 SEHNR, CDR2 FQNEAQ (reference sequence). This CDR3 has 14 amino acids. CDR3 nucleotides: TGTGCCAGCAGCTTAGGGGCCGGATCCTACGAGCAGTACTTC. Translated, it gives CASSLGAGSYEQYF.

The chain joins TRBV3-1 to TRBJ1-6; D ambiguous. The V and J ends lost 3 bases and 10 bases respectively, with 13 bases between them. The germline V gene encodes CDR1 LGHDT and CDR2 YNNKEL (reference sequence). The CDR3 consists of 14 residues. Here the CDR3 reads CASSQIVEESPLHF. In nucleotides, the CDR3 is TGTGCCAGCAGCCAGATCGTCGAGGAATCACCCCTCCACTTT.

The chain is built from TRBV7-9 and TRBJ2-7; the D is unclear. V was cut by 4 bases and J by 3 bases, with 13 bases left in between. This CDR3 region has 14 residues. Germline V CDR1 and CDR2: SEHNR, FQNEAQ (reference sequence). DNA of the CDR3: TGTGCCAGCAGCTCAAGAGCCCGACACTACGAGCAGTACTTC. Translating it yields CASSSRARHYEQYF.

There are many counts of this clonotype. This chain connects TRBV20-1 to TRBJ2-7; D call uncertain. The germline V gene has CDR1 DFQATT and CDR2 SNEGSKA (reference sequence). Trimming took off 3 bases at V and 6 bases at J, with 12 bases between the two ends. There are 12 residues in the CDR3. The CDR3, as DNA: TGCAGTGCTAGCGGTCCCTTAGGCGAGCAGTACTTC. It yields the protein CSASGPLGEQYF.

This clonotype was counted at least ten times. This chain uses TRBV19 with TRBJ2-1; no clear D gene. V lost 5 bases to trimming and J lost 3 bases, with 11 bases between them. Looked up from germline, CDR1 is LNHDA and CDR2 is SQIVND (reference sequence). There are 14 residues in the CDR3. The CDR3 region has the DNA TGTGCCAGTAGTCTCTATAGCAGCTACAATGAGCAGTTCTTC. This translates into CASSLYSSYNEQFF. Complete variable domain (other parts from reference TRBV19 and TRBJ2-1): DGGITQSPKYLFRKEGQNVTLSCEQNLNHDAMYWYRQDPGQGLRLIYYSQIVNDFQKGDIAEGYSVSREKKESFPLTVTSAQKNPTAFYLCASSLYSSYNEQFFGPGTRLTVL.

This clonotype was observed many times. This rearrangement joins TRBV30 to TRBJ2-3, with D uncertain. V lost 0 bases to trimming and J lost 5 bases, with 6 bases between them. CDR1 and CDR2 (germline): GTSNPN, SVGIG (reference sequence). The CDR3 runs to 12 residues. The CDR3 spells CAWSVPKDTQYF. The CDR3 DNA is TGTGCCTGGAGTGTCCCCAAAGATACGCAGTATTTT.

This clonotype was seen only a few times. The rearrangement links TRBV29-1 to TRBJ2-2; tentative D call: TRBD1 (5 bases). The CDR3 spans 13 residues. The germline gives CDR1 SQVTM, CDR2 ANQGSEA. Trimming removed 7 bases from V and 1 base from J, with 10 bases in between. The CDR3 bases are TGCAGCGCCCGGACAATGAACACCGGGGAGCTGTTTTTT. Translation: CSARTMNTGELFF.

With respect to this clonotype: A much larger clone sits a single nucleotide away, making a read error possible. This chain uses TRBV20-1 with TRBJ1-5; D is undetermined. Per germline, CDR1 DFQATT and CDR2 SNEGSKA (reference sequence). V was trimmed by 0 bases and J by 9 bases, leaving 15 bases between them. This CDR3 comprises 14 residues. CDR3 nucleotide sequence: TGCAGTGCTAGAGACCAAGCGGGATCCGGGCCCCAGCATTTT. The encoded protein is CSARDQAGSGPQHF.

There are a few counts of this clonotype. CDR3 coding DNA: TGTGCCAGACCTAGGTATAGTCAGTACTTC. It specifies CARPRYSQYF. The chain recombines TRBV7-4 with TRBJ2-7; D remains ambiguous. Between the trimmed V and J ends, which lost 9 bases and 10 bases, there was a span of 13 bases. The CDR3 runs to 10 residues. Per the germline V gene, CDR1 is SGHVT and CDR2 is SQSDAQ.

The chain joins TRBV2 to TRBJ1-2, with D possibly matching TRBD1 (6 bases). With 6 bases removed from V and 4 bases from J, the gap between germline ends came to 15 bases. In germline, CDR1 is SNHLY, CDR2 FYNNEI. There are 14 residues in the CDR3. CDR3 region: CASRGLQGAYGYTF. The CDR3 coding sequence is TGTGCCAGCAGGGGCTTACAGGGAGCCTATGGCTACACCTTC.

This clonotype has more than one count but fewer than ten. This chain links TRBV6-1 with TRBJ2-2, with unresolved D. The V gene's germline CDR1 is MNHNS and CDR2 SASEGT. V was pared by 2 bases and J by 5 bases, with 0 bases between. The CDR3 sequence is 11 residues long. CDR3 in amino acids: CASSETGELFF. The DNA of the CDR3 is TGTGCCAGCAGTGAAACCGGGGAGCTGTTTTTT.

This clonotype appeared a few times. The chain carries TRBV7-6 and TRBJ2-1, with 8 positions matching TRBD2. This CDR3 has 14 residues. Germline V gives CDR1 SGHVS, CDR2 FNYEAQ. J was trimmed by 4 bases and V by 5 bases; bases with no gene match: 4. CDR3 loop: CASSRSGVYNEQFF. The CDR3 nucleotides read TGTGCCAGCAGCCGTAGCGGGGTTTACAATGAGCAGTTCTTC.

The chain couples TRBV7-9 to TRBJ2-4, with D maybe TRBD1 (5 bases). The CDR3 is 16 residues long. Trimming pared 1 base from V and 7 bases from J, leaving 17 bases between. The germline gives CDR1 SEHNR, CDR2 FQNEAQ (reference sequence). CDR3: CASSLGRQGRLNIQYF. CDR3 DNA sequence: TGTGCCAGCAGCTTAGGACGGCAGGGCCGGTTGAACATTCAGTACTTC. Supplemented by reference TRBV7-9 and TRBJ2-4, the full variable domain reads DTGVSQNPRHKITKRGQNVTFRCDPISEHNRLYWYRQTLGQGPEFLTYFQNEAQLEKSRLLSDRFSAERPKGSFSTLEIQRTEQGDSAMYLCASSLGRQGRLNIQYFGAGTRLSVL.

CDR3 region: CASSEGQPQSEQYF. CDR3 sequence (DNA): TGCGCCAGCAGCGAAGGACAGCCCCAAAGCGAGCAGTACTTC. J is TRBJ2-7 and V is TRBV5-1, with D possibly being TRBD1 (6 bases). CDR1 is SGHRS and CDR2 is YFSETQ in the germline V gene. V lost 4 bases, J lost 6 bases, and 17 bases lay in between. The CDR3 spans 14 residues.

This clonotype has a handful of counts. Here the CDR3 reads CAWIDRGKNTEAFF. As DNA, the CDR3 is TGTGCCTGGATTGACAGGGGCAAGAACACTGAAGCTTTCTTT. The rearrangement joins TRBV30 to TRBJ1-1; 8 bases agree with TRBD1. CDR1 is GTSNPN and CDR2 is SVGIG in the germline V gene (reference sequence). V was pared by 4 bases and J by 1 base, with 5 bases of the junction left unmatched. The CDR3 sequence is 14 residues long.

This clonotype was seen at least ten times. The V gene is TRBV6-5, the J gene TRBJ1-6; the D gene is possibly TRBD1 (5 bases). V lost 5 bases and J 2 bases, leaving 13 bases between the germline ends. Germline V gives CDR1 MNHEY, CDR2 SVGAGI. The CDR3 runs 16 residues. The CDR3 coding sequence is TGTGCCAGCAGTACAACCGGGACGGCCTATAATTCACCCCTCCACTTT. It yields the protein CASSTTGTAYNSPLHF.

This clonotype was counted a few times. The chain is built from TRBV20-1 and TRBJ2-1, with no clear D. The CDR3 has 14 residues. V was cut by 0 bases and J by 0 bases, with 6 bases left in between. From germline, CDR1 is DFQATT and CDR2 SNEGSKA (reference sequence). Written as DNA, the CDR3 is TGCAGTGCTAGAGACTGGAGCTCCTACAATGAGCAGTTCTTC. Its translation: CSARDWSSYNEQFF.

This chain connects TRBV2 to TRBJ1-1; 7 nucleotides align to TRBD1. With V trimmed by 5 bases and J by 0 bases, 6 bases remained unmatched. The CDR3 length is 15 residues. CDR1 is SNHLY, CDR2 FYNNEI, per germline. The CDR3 region has the DNA TGTGCCAGCAGTATCCGGGGACAGATGAACACTGAAGCTTTCTTT. Its translation: CASSIRGQMNTEAFF. The whole variable domain, filled in from reference TRBV2 and TRBJ1-1, reads EPEVTQTPSHQVTQMGQEVILRCVPISNHLYFYWYRQILGQKVEFLVSFYNNEISEKSEIFDDQFSVERPDGSNFTLKIRSTKLEDSAMYFCASSIRGQMNTEAFFGQGTRLTVV.

The chain uses TRBV19 and TRBJ2-1, with D perhaps TRBD1 or TRBD2 (5 bases each). The CDR3 totals 12 residues. Looked up from germline, CDR1 is LNHDA and CDR2 is SQIVND (reference sequence). V shed 3 bases and J shed 15 bases, with 15 bases lying between them. CDR3 region: CASSIGARGPFF. The CDR3, as DNA: TGTGCCAGTAGTATTGGGGCTCGCGGGCCGTTCTTC.

This clonotype was picked up a small number of times. The V and J genes are TRBV3-1 and TRBJ1-2; D is ambiguous. CDR3 length: 13 residues. From germline, CDR1 is LGHDT and CDR2 YNNKEL (reference sequence). Trimming stripped 0 bases from V and 9 bases from J, with 11 bases between. The CDR3 region is CASSQDGQRSYTF. CDR3 nucleotides: TGTGCCAGCAGCCAAGATGGTCAGAGGAGCTACACCTTC.